This T cell receptor (beta chain) was captured in a study of control samples from healthy donors and cancer patients. Per the germline V gene, CDR1 is KGHSH and CDR2 is LQKENI. CDR3 length equals 14 residues. V was shortened by 3 bases and J by 0 bases, with 8 bases between the two germline ends. TCRdb's copy holds only in-frame clones and misses some; the assay was immunoSEQ multiplex PCR. The sample lists tens of thousands of clones, around 90% occurring once. Sequencing was done on a sample of PBMCs. The chain joins TRBV18 to TRBJ1-1; perhaps TRBD1 as D (6 bases). The TCR comes from a woman in her 40s with head and neck cancer. The CDR3 is CASSPDSMNTEAFF. In nucleotides, the CDR3 is TGTGCCAGCTCACCGGACAGCATGAACACTGAAGCTTTCTTT.